This TCR beta chain was sequenced for a study of T-cell reconstitution after alpha-beta-depleted transplantation in children. After removal of 0 bases from V and 6 bases from J, the junction contained 9 bases not matched to a gene. Germline-derived CDR1 and CDR2 are MNHEY and SVGAGI. The CDR3 has 16 amino acids. The TCRbeta library incorporated unique molecular identifiers. TCRdb reprocessed the PCR reads via MiXCR and lists one record per CDR3 protein. Counted here are about 500,000 distinct CDR3 sequences, 32% occurring once; the ten biggest clones make up about 2.3%. This clonotype was observed a handful of times.

Sequencing was performed on PBMCs from the stem cell graft donor, taken from the stem cell graft. This sequence was found in a human donor who donated a stem cell graft to a child with aplastic anemia. V gene TRBV6-5 combines with J gene TRBJ2-3; TRBD2 matches at 7 bases. The CDR3 sequence is CASSYSTAGVGDTQYF. For the CDR3, the DNA is TGTGCCAGCAGTTACTCGACGGCGGGAGTGGGCGATACGCAGTATTTT.